The clone carrying this T cell receptor beta chain was observed at least ten times. The CDR3 has 15 residues. CDR1 SGHTA and CDR2 FQGNSA come from the germline V gene. Trimming shortened V by 0 bases and J by 6 bases, and 15 bases separated the two germline ends. TCRdb redid the calling of the reads with MiXCR, one entry per CDR3 protein. The data hold about 140,000 distinct CDR3 sequences, with approximately 5.9% observed a single time. These data belong to a study of T cell repertoires in cytomegalovirus infection. The overall study: From public TCR beta signatures came an indication of both CMV infection and matching HLA type.

The sequencing sample was made of PBMCs. This receptor was identified in a human donor in good health (CMV status not recorded). Some clones in this sample may be carry-over from other donors' samples. The V call is TRBV7-2, the J call TRBJ2-7; a weak D match, TRBD2 (7 bases). The CDR3: CASSLASGGAFEQYF. The CDR3 region has the DNA TGTGCCAGCAGCTTAGCGAGTGGGGGGGCATTCGAGCAGTACTTC. The variable domain in full, completed from reference TRBV7-2 and TRBJ2-7, reads GAGVSQSPSNKVTEKGKDVELRCDPISGHTALYWYRQSLGQGLEFLIYFQGNSAPDKSGLPSDRFSAERTGGSVSTLTIQRTQQEDSAVYLCASSLASGGAFEQYFGPGTRLTVT.